This entry lists 15 T cell receptor beta chains sequenced from one sample in a study of blood T cell repertoires in COVID-19. Profiling relied on immunoSEQ multiplex PCR, and the TCRdb table lists in-frame clones only, not all of them. The sample lists 350,000 to 450,000 clones; about 88% were seen once. The sequenced sample consisted of peripheral blood. These receptors were collected from a human donor in a cohort sampled during active COVID-19.

The chain links TRBV14 to TRBJ2-3; TRBD2 is a possible D gene (7 bases). Germline V lookup: CDR1 SGHDN, CDR2 FVKESK. This CDR3 has 15 residues. Trimming stripped 6 bases from V and 2 bases from J, with 15 bases between. The CDR3 loop is CASSPIGGATDTQYF. CDR3 nucleotides: TGTGCCAGCAGTCCTATAGGGGGGGCCACAGATACGCAGTATTTT.

This chain joins TRBV9 and TRBJ1-1; perhaps TRBD1 as D (5 bases). The V end was cut by 0 bases, the J end by 5 bases, with 14 bases between. The CDR3 is 15 amino acids. Germline V gives CDR1 SGDLS, CDR2 YYNGEE. The CDR3 nucleotides read TGTGCCAGCAGCGTAGGGGCAGGGCGAGGTACTGAAGCTTTCTTT. The encoded protein is CASSVGAGRGTEAFF. The variable domain in full, with the rest retrieved from reference TRBV9 and TRBJ1-1, is DSGVTQTPKHLITATGQRVTLRCSPRSGDLSVYWYQQSLDQGLQFLIQYYNGEERAKGNILERFSAQQFPDLHSELNLSSLELGDSALYFCASSVGAGRGTEAFFGQGTRLTVV.

The chain carries TRBV5-4 and TRBJ2-7; tentatively, D is TRBD2 (5 bases). V lost 0 bases to trimming and J lost 3 bases, with 13 bases between them. This CDR3 spans 15 amino acids. Per germline, CDR1 SGHNT and CDR2 YYREEE (reference sequence). The CDR3 DNA reads TGTGCCAGCAGCTTGGGAGCGGCGCAAAACTACGAGCAGTACTTC. The encoded protein is CASSLGAAQNYEQYF.

The gene calls are TRBV19 and TRBJ2-1, with 11 positions matching TRBD2. The V segment lost 5 bases and the J segment 6 bases; nucleotides outside the gene matches: 6. There are 15 residues in the CDR3. Germline V lookup: CDR1 LNHDA, CDR2 SQIVND (reference sequence). CDR3 DNA: TGTGCCAGTAGTTTCACTAGCGGGAGACCCAATGAGCAGTTCTTC. Amino acid sequence: CASSFTSGRPNEQFF. Together with reference TRBV19 and TRBJ2-1, the CDR3 gives the full variable domain: DGGITQSPKYLFRKEGQNVTLSCEQNLNHDAMYWYRQDPGQGLRLIYYSQIVNDFQKGDIAEGYSVSREKKESFPLTVTSAQKNPTAFYLCASSFTSGRPNEQFFGPGTRLTVL.

The rearrangement joins TRBV27 to TRBJ1-1; no definite D call. Germline values: CDR1 MNHEY, CDR2 SMNVEV (reference sequence). Deletions cut 7 bases from V and 1 base from J, with 10 bases between. This CDR3 is 13 amino acids long. CDR3 DNA: TGTGCCAGCACACAAACCCCGAACACTGAAGCTTTCTTT. Protein: CASTQTPNTEAFF.

The genes are TRBV5-1 and TRBJ2-1; 12 bases are a match to TRBD2. The V segment lost 4 bases and the J segment 7 bases; nucleotides outside the gene matches: 12. The CDR3 runs to 17 residues. Per the germline V gene, CDR1 is SGHRS and CDR2 is YFSETQ. The CDR3 region is CASSLARTSGVGNEQFF. The CDR3 DNA reads TGCGCCAGCAGCCTAGCCCGGACTAGCGGGGTAGGAAATGAGCAGTTCTTC.

This clone appeared a single time. This chain uses TRBV15 with TRBJ2-7; 9 positions agree with TRBD1. Germline values: CDR1 LNHNV, CDR2 YYDKDF (reference sequence). The CDR3 has 18 amino acids. Losses at the gene ends were 1 base for V and 4 bases for J; bases not matched to a gene: 14. Here the CDR3 reads CATSRAPATGGSLYEQYF. The CDR3 DNA reads as TGTGCCACCAGCAGAGCCCCCGCGACAGGGGGATCCCTTTACGAGCAGTACTTC.

CDR3 in DNA: TGTGCCAGCAGTTACACCAGGGGTGAGAATGAGCAGTTCTTC. Amino acids: CASSYTRGENEQFF. The rearrangement joins TRBV6-5 to TRBJ2-1, with a tentative D call TRBD1 (6 bases). Germline-derived CDR1 and CDR2 are MNHEY and SVGAGI. V lost 2 bases, J lost 7 bases, and 12 bases lay in between. CDR3 size: 14 residues.

The chain carries TRBV6-6 and TRBJ2-3; perhaps TRBD2 as D (6 bases). This CDR3 is built from 13 residues. Between the trimmed V and J ends, which lost 11 bases and 2 bases, there was a span of 14 bases. From germline, CDR1 is MNHNY and CDR2 SVGAGI (reference sequence). This CDR3 reads CAYAGTFTDTQYF. The CDR3 DNA reads TGTGCCTACGCAGGGACTTTCACAGATACGCAGTATTTT.

V is TRBV4-1 and J is TRBJ1-6, with D maybe TRBD1 (5 bases). Per the germline V gene, CDR1 is MGHRA and CDR2 is YSYEKL. This CDR3 has 15 residues. V gave up 0 bases and J gave up 5 bases, with 8 bases separating them. CDR3 DNA: TGCGCCAGCAGCCAAGATCAGGGAAATAATTCACCCCTCCACTTT. Translation gives CASSQDQGNNSPLHF.

This clone was seen only once. The chain is built from TRBV7-3 and TRBJ1-3; 9 nucleotides line up with TRBD1. From germline, CDR1 is SGHTA and CDR2 FQGTGA. With 5 bases clipped from V and 4 bases from J, the junction kept 6 bases outside the gene matches. The CDR3 spans 15 residues. The CDR3: CASSDPGTGGNTIYF. In DNA form, the CDR3 reads TGTGCCAGCAGCGACCCGGGGACAGGGGGAAACACCATATATTTT.

The chain joins TRBV2 to TRBJ2-1, with TRBD2 matching over 11 bases. Looked up from germline, CDR1 is SNHLY and CDR2 is FYNNEI. The junction had 11 bases not matched to a gene; V was cut back by 4 bases and J by 9 bases. CDR3 length: 16 residues. CDR3 region: CASSVALAGDGGEQFF. The CDR3 bases are TGTGCCAGCAGTGTTGCACTAGCGGGAGACGGCGGTGAGCAGTTCTTC.

The chain is built from TRBV5-1 and TRBJ2-1; TRBD2 matches at 12 bases. CDR1 and CDR2 from the germline V gene are SGHRS and YFSETQ. CDR3 length: 15 amino acids. V lost 1 base to trimming and J lost 9 bases; unmatched junction nucleotides: 5. DNA of the CDR3: TGCGCCAGCAGCTTGACTAGCGGGGGGTACGGTGAGCAGTTCTTC. The encoded protein is CASSLTSGGYGEQFF.

The gene calls are TRBV7-8 and TRBJ2-7; possible D gene TRBD1, 6 bases. Germline CDR1 SGHVS, CDR2 FQNEAQ. Trimming cost V 5 bases and J 2 bases, with 16 bases left between them. This CDR3 spans 15 amino acids. The CDR3 protein is CASSPVGDITYEQYF. In DNA, the CDR3 is TGTGCCAGCAGCCCGGTGGGGGACATTACCTACGAGCAGTACTTC.

Points on this clone: The identical CDR3 is also encoded by other nucleotide sequences in the sample. The gene calls are TRBV5-4 and TRBJ1-2; 9 bases line up with TRBD1. The germline V gene has CDR1 SGHNT and CDR2 YYREEE (reference sequence). The CDR3 has 13 residues. J lost 2 bases, V lost 5 bases, and 1 base had no gene match. This chain's CDR3 is CASSGTGNYGYTF. As DNA, the CDR3 is TGTGCCAGCAGTGGGACAGGGAACTATGGCTACACCTTC. The full variable domain, with the rest looked up from reference TRBV5-4 and TRBJ1-2, is ETGVTQSPTHLIKTRGQQVTLRCSSQSGHNTVSWYQQALGQGPQFIFQYYREEENGRGNFPPRFSGLQFPNYSSELNVNALELDDSALYLCASSGTGNYGYTFGSGTRLTVV.